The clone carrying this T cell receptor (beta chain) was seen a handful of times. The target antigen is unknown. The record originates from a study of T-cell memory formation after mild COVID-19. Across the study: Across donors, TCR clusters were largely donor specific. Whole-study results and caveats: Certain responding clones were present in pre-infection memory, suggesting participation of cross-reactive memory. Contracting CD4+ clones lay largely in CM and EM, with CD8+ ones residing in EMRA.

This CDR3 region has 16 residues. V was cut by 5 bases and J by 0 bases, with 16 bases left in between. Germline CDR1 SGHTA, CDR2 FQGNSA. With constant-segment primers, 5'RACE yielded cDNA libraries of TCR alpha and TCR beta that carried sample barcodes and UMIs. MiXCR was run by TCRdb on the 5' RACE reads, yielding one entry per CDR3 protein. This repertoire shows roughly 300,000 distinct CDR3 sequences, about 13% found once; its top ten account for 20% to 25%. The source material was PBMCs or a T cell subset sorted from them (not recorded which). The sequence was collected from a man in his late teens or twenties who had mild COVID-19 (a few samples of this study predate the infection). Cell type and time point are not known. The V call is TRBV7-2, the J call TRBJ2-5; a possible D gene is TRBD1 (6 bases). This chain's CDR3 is CASSRDGGQYQETQYF. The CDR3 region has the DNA TGTGCCAGCAGCCGAGATGGGGGCCAATACCAAGAGACCCAGTACTTC.